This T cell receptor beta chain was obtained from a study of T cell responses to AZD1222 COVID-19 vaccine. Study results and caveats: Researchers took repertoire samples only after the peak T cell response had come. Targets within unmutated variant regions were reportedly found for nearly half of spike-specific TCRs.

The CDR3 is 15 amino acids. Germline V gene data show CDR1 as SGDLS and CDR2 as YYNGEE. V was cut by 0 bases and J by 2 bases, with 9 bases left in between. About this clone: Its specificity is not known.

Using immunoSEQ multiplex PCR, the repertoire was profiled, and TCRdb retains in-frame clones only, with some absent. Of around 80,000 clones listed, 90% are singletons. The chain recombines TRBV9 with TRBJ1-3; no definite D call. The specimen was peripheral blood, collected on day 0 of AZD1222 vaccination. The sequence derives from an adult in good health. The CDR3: CASSVDPQAGNTIYF. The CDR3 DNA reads TGTGCCAGCAGCGTAGACCCCCAGGCTGGAAACACCATATATTTT.